This TCR beta chain stems from a study of blood T cell repertoires in COVID-19. Looking at the study overall: Acute and convalescent COVID-19 specimens originated in the United States, Italy and Spain. From T cells, B-cell-depleted T cells, or PBMCs came the material, which was cDNA or gDNA.

V was clipped by 1 base and J by 3 bases, with 9 bases between them. Germline CDR1 SGHTA, CDR2 FQGNSA. The CDR3 extends over 15 amino acids. Original processing notes: Amplified reference gene primers provided the basis for estimating nucleated cell counts. Some clones are missing from TCRdb's copy, which holds only in-frame ones; the method was immunoSEQ multiplex PCR. Clone size and the V and J calls come from that table; the DNA yielded D and trimming. Of some 47,000 clones listed, 75% to 95% are singletons. Material: peripheral blood. This sequence was found in a man between 65 and 80 years old with acute or convalescent COVID-19. The chain joins TRBV7-2 to TRBJ2-2; D is uncertain. The CDR3 protein is CASSLVGSYTGELFF. The CDR3 DNA is TGTGCCAGCAGCTTAGTCGGGTCCTACACCGGGGAGCTGTTTTTT.